These 11 T cell receptor beta chains originate from one sample sequenced in a study of blood T cells in healthy people across ages. The use of a sample-barcoded 5' primer and a J-beta primer mix characterized a second PCR of about 7 to 12 cycles. TCRdb re-called the 5' RACE reads through MiXCR, storing one row per CDR3 protein. The sample lists approximately 780,000 distinct CDR3 sequences; roughly 26% were seen once. This same sample was also part of a study on T cells of mothers and their children.

The source material was blood. The receptors stem from a boy aged 5-17 years in good health.

A few counts support this clonotype. V is TRBV24-1 and J is TRBJ2-5, with TRBD1 identical over 11 bases. The DNA end is a closer match to TRBJ2-1, so the J assignment may be wrong. Germline assignment: CDR1 KGHDR and CDR2 SFDVKD. The CDR3 spans 15 residues. The CDR3 DNA reads as TGTGCCACCAGTGATATGGGACAGGGGGACGATGAGCAGTTCTTC. Residues: CATSDMGQGDDEQFF.

The chain has TRBV12-3 or TRBV12-4 and TRBJ2-3; D remains unclear. The V and J ends lost 1 base and 13 bases respectively, with 21 bases between them. The CDR3 is 15 residues long. Here the CDR3 reads CASSLGGVRADVEYF. The CDR3 DNA is TGTGCCAGCAGTTTAGGTGGGGTGAGAGCAGATGTGGAGTATTTT.

The rearrangement joins TRBV5-4 to TRBJ1-1; D is ambiguous. The CDR3 covers 14 residues. The V gene lost 1 base and the J gene lost 4 bases, with 11 bases spanning the gap. Germline assignment: CDR1 SGHNT and CDR2 YYREEE (reference sequence). The CDR3 region is CASSLQVAATEAFF. The CDR3 bases are TGTGCCAGCAGCTTGCAGGTTGCGGCCACTGAAGCTTTCTTT.

This clonotype has a count of ten or more. J is TRBJ2-2 and V is TRBV2, with 8 bases identical to TRBD1. Germline values: CDR1 SNHLY, CDR2 FYNNEI. This CDR3 is built from 13 residues. J was trimmed by 5 bases and V by 4 bases; bases with no gene match: 0. Written as DNA, the CDR3 is TGTGCCAGCAGTGGACAGGGGACCGGGGAGCTGTTTTTT. It specifies CASSGQGTGELFF.

This clonotype was seen a few times. The rearrangement uses TRBV24-1 and TRBJ2-1, with D possibly matching TRBD1 (6 bases). Germline CDR1 reads KGHDR; CDR2 reads SFDVKD. This CDR3 comprises 16 residues. Trimming stripped 4 bases from V and 0 bases from J, with 12 bases between. The DNA for the CDR3 is TGTGCCACCAGTGACACGCAGGGGACCTCCTACAATGAGCAGTTCTTC. Its protein product is CATSDTQGTSYNEQFF.

The V and J genes are TRBV10-3 and TRBJ2-1; 8 bases map to TRBD2. The J call may not be correct, given that the DNA end is closer to TRBJ2-7. The germline gives CDR1 ENHRY, CDR2 SYGVKD. The CDR3 runs to 15 residues. CDR3 bases: TGTGCCATCAGTGAGGCCCGGGGGGGCCCCTACGAGCAGTACTTC. Its protein product is CAISEARGGPYEQYF.

The chain has TRBV15 and TRBJ2-1; 10 nucleotides align to TRBD2. Germline V gene data show CDR1 as LNHNV and CDR2 as YYDKDF (reference sequence). The CDR3 covers 15 residues. V trimming: 4 bases; J trimming: 5 bases; junction bases outside the gene matches: 5. The CDR3 nucleotides are TGTGCCACCAGCATCGGGACTAGCGATAACAATGAGCAGTTCTTC. Translated: CATSIGTSDNNEQFF.

The rearrangement links TRBV21-1 to TRBJ2-5; TRBD1 was called by the table and not checked on the DNA. TRBV21-1 corresponds to a pseudogene. CDR3 length: 14 amino acids. The CDR3 here is CASSKDSRGETQYF. The CDR3, as DNA: TGTGCCAGCAGCAAAGATTCGAGGGGGGAGACCCAGTACTTC.

Concerning this clonotype: A read error may explain this, as a much larger clone is one base away. The chain recombines TRBV14 with TRBJ1-1, with a weak D call TRBD1 (6 bases). Germline CDR1 and CDR2: SGHDN and FVKESK. The length of the CDR3 is 14 residues. CDR3 protein: CASSQEGGNTEPFF. CDR3 DNA sequence: TGTGCCAGCAGCCAAGAAGGGGGGAACACTGAACCTTTCTTT.

This clonotype was picked up many times. V usage is TRBV7-3 and J usage is TRBJ2-1; D is unclear. The closer fit of TRBJ2-5 to the DNA end suggests the J call may be wrong. There are 13 residues in the CDR3. Germline loops: CDR1 SGHTA, CDR2 FQGTGA. CDR3 sequence (DNA): TGTGCCAGCAGCTTAACGAAGGGCTCGGCCCAGTACTTC. Amino acid sequence: CASSLTKGSAQYF.

This rearrangement joins TRBV28 to TRBJ1-2; the D is unclear. V lost 7 bases and J 6 bases, leaving 9 bases between the germline ends. The CDR3 sequence is 11 residues long. Per germline, CDR1 MDHEN and CDR2 SYDVKM. CDR3 amino acids: CASTGLDGYTF. Written as DNA, the CDR3 is TGTGCCAGCACCGGGCTGGATGGCTACACCTTC.